This T cell receptor (beta chain) is drawn from a study of cytomegalovirus exposure and HLA in healthy donors. Notes on the study in general: There was a cluster of highly shared sequence variants that was likely a sequencing artifact. Associated with HLA alleles at 0.05 false discovery rate in a later analysis were around 15,000 TCR beta sequences. Analyses of presence and absence presupposed an approximately uniform sequencing depth across donors.

A note on this clone: What it binds is not known.

PCR was performed using 60 Vbeta and 13 Jbeta primers. The repertoire was sequenced with immunoSEQ multiplex PCR; TCRdb's copy has only in-frame clones and lacks some. The table includes roughly 100,000 clones, about four fifths detected once. The CDR3 totals 16 residues. The germline V gene encodes CDR1 MNHEY and CDR2 SMNVEV (reference sequence). The chain is built from TRBV27 and TRBJ2-5; 13 bases fit TRBD2. Near its end, the DNA agrees better with TRBJ2-7, so the J call may be wrong. The specimen sequenced was PBMCs. This TCR derives from a man aged 50 to 59 in good health and CMV-seronegative. The CDR3, as DNA: TGTGCCAGCAGTTCCCGCGGGACTAGCGGGATCTACGAGCAGTACTTC. This sequence encodes CASSSRGTSGIYEQYF.